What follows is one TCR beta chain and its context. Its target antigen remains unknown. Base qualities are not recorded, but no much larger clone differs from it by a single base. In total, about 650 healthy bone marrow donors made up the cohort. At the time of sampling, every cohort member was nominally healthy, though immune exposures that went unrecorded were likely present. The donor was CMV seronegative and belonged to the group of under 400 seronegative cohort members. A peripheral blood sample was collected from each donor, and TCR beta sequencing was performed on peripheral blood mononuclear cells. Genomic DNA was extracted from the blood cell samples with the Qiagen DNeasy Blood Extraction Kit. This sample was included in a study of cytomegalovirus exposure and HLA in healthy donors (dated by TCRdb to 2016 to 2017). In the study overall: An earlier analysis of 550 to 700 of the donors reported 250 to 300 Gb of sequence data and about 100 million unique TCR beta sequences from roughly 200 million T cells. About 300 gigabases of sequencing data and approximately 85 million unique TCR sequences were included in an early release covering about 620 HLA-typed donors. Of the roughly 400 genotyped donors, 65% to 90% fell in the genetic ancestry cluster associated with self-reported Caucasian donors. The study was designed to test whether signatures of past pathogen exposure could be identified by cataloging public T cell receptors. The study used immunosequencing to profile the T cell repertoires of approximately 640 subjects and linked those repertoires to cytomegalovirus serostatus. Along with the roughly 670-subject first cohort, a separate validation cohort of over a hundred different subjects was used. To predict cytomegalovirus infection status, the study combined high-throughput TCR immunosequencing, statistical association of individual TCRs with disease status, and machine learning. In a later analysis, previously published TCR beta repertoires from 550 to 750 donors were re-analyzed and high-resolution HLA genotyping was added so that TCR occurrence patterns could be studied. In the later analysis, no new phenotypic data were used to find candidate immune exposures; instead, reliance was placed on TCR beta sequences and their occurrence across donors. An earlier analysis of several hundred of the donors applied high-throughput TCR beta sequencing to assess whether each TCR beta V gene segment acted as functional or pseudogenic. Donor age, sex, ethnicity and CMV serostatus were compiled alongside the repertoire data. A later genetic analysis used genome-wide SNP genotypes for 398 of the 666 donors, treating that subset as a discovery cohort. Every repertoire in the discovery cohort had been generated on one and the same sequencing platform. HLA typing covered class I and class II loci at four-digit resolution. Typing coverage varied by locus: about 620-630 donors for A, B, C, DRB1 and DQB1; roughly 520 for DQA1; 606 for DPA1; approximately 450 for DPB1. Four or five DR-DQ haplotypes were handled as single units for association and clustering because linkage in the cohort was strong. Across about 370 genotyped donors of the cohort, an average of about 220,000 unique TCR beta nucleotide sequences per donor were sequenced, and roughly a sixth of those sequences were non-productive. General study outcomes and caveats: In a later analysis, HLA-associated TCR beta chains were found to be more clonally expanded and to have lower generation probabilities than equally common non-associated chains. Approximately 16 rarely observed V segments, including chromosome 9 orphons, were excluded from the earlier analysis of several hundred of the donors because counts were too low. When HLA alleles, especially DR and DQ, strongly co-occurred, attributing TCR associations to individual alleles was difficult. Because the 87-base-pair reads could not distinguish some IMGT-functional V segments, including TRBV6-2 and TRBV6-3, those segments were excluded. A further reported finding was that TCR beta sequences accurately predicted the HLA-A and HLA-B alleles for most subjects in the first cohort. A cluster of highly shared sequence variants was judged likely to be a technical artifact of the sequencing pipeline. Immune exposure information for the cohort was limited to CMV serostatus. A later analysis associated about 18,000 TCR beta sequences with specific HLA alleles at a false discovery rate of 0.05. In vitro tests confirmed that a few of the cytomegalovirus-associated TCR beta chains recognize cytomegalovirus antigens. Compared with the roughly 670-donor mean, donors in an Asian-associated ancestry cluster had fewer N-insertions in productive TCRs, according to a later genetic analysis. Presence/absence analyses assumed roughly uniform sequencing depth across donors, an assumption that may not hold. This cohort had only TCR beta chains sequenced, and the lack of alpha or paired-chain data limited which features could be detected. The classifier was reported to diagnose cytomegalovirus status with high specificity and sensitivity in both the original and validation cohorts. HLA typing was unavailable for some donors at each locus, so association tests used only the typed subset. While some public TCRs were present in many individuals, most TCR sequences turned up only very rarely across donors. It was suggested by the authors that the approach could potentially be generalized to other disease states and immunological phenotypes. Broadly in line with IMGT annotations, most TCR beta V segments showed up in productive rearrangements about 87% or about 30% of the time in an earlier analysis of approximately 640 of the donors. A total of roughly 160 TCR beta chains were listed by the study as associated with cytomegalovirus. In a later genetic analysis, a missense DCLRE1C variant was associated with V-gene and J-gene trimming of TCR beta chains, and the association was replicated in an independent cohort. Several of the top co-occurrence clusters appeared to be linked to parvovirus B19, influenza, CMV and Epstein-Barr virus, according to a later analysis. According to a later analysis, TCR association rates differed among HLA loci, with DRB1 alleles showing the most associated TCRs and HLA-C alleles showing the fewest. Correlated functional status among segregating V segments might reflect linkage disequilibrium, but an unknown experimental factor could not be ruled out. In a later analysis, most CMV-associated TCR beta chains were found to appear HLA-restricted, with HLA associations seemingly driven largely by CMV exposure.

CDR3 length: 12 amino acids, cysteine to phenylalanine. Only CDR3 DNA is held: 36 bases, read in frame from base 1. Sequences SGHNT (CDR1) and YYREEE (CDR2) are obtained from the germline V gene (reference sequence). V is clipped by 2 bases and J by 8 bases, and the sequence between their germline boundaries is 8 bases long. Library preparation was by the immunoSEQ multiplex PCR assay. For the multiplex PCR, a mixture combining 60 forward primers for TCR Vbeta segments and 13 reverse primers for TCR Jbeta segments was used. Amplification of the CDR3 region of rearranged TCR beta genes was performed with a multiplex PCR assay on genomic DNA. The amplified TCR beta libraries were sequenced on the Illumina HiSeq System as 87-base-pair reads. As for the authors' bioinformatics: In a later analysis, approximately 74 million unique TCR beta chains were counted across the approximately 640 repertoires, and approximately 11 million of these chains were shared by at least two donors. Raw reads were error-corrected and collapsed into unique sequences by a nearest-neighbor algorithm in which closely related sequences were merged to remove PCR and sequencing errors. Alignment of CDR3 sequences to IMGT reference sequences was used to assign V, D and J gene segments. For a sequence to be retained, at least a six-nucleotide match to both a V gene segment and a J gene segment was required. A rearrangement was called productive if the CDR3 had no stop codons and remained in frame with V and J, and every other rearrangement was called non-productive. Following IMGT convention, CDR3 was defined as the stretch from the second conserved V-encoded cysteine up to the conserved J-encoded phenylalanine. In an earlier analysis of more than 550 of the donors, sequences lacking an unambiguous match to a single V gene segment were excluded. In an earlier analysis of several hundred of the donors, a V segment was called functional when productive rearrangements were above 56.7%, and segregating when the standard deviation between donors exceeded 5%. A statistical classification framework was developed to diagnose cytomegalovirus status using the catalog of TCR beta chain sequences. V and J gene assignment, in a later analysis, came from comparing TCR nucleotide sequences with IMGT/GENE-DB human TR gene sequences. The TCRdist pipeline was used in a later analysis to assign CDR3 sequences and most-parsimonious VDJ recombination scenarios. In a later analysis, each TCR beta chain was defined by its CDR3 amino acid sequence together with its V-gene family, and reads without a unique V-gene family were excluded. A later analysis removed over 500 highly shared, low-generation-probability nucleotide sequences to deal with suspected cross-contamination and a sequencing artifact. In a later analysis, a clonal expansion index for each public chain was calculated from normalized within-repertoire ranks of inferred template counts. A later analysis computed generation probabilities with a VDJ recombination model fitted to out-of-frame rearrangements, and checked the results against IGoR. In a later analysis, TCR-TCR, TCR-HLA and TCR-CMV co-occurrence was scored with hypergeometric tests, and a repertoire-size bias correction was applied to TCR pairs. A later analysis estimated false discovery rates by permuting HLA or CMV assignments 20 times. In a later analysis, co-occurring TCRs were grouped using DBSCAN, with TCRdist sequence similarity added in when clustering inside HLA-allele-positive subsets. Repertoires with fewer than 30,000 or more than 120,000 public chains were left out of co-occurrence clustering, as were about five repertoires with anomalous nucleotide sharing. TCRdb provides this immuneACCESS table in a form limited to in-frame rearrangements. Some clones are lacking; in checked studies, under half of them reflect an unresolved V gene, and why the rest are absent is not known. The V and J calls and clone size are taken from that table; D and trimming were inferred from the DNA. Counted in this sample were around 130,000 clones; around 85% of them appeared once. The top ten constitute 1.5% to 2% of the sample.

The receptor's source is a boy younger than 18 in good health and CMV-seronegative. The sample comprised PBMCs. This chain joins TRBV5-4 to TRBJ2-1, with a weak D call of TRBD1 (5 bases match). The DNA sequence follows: TGTGCCAGCAGCTTTTTAGGGGATGAGCAGTTCTTC. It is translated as CASSFLGDEQFF.